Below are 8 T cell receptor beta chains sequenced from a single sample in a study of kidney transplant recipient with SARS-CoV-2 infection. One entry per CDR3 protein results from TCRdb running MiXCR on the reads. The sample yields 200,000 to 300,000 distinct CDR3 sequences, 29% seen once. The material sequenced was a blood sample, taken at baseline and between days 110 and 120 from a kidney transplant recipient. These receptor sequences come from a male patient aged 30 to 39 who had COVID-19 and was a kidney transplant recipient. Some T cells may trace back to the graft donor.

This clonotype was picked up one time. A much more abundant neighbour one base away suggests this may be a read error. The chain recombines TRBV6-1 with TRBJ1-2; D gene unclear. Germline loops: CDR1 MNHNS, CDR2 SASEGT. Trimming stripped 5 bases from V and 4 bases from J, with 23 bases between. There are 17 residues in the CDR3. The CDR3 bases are TGTGCCAGCAGTCTGGTCACGGAATGTAGAAGGACCTATGGCTACACCTTC. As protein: CASSLVTECRRTYGYTF.

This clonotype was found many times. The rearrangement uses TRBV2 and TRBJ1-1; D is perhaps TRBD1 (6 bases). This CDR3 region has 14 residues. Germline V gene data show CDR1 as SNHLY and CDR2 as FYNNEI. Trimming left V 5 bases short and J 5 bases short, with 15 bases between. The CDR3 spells CASSKTGPGTEAFF. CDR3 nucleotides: TGTGCCAGCAGTAAGACAGGCCCCGGAACTGAAGCTTTCTTT.

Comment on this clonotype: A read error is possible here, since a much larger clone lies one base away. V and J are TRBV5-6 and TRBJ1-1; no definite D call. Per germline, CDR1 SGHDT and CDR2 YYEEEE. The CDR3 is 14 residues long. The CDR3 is CASSLWVRNTESFF. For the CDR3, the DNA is TGTGCCAGCAGCCTGTGGGTTCGAAACACTGAATCTTTCTTT.

This chain's CDR3 is CASSYTRELGKTYGYTF. The CDR3 nucleotides read TGTGCCAGCAGTTACACAAGAGAACTGGGAAAGACCTATGGCTACACCTTC. The chain employs TRBV25-1 and TRBJ1-2; D is uncertain. Germline V gene data show CDR1 as MGHDK and CDR2 as SYGVNS. V was shortened by 5 bases and J by 4 bases, with 23 bases between the two germline ends. CDR3 length: 17 residues.

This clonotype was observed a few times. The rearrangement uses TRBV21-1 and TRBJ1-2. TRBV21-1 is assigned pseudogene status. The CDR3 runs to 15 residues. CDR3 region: CASSKAGGPIYGYTF. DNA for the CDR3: TGTGCCAGCAGCAAAGCGGGAGGGCCTATATATGGCTACACCTTC.

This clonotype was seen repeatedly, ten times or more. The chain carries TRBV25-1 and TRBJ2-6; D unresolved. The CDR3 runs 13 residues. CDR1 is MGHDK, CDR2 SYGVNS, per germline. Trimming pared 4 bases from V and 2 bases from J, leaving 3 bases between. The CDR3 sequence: CASSGTGANVLTF. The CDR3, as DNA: TGTGCCAGCAGTGGGACTGGGGCCAACGTCCTGACTTTC.

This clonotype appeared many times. The CDR3 reads CASTCCVSRKTYGYTF. The CDR3 DNA is TGTGCCAGCACGTGTTGTGTCTCGCGAAAGACCTATGGCTACACCTTC. This rearrangement joins TRBV5-5 to TRBJ1-2; D remains ambiguous. The ends were cut back, 6 bases at V and 4 bases at J, with 22 bases in the middle. Germline lookup yields CDR1 SGHKS and CDR2 YYEKEE (reference sequence). The CDR3 spans 16 residues. The whole variable domain, filled in from reference TRBV5-5 and TRBJ1-2, reads DAGVTQSPTHLIKTRGQQVTLRCSPISGHKSVSWYQQVLGQGPQFIFQYYEKEERGRGNFPDRFSARQFPNYSSELNVNALLLGDSALYLCASTCCVSRKTYGYTFGSGTRLTVV.

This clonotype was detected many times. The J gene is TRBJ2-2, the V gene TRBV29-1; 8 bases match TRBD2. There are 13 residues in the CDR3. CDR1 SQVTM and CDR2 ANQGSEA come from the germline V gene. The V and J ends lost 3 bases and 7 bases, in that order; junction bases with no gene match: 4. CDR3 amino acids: CSVDERGYGELFF. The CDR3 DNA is TGCAGCGTTGACGAGCGGGGGTACGGGGAGCTGTTTTTT.